These 31 T cell receptor beta chains originate from one sample sequenced in a study of blood T cell repertoires in COVID-19. Here immunoSEQ multiplex PCR was the method, and the copy in TCRdb shows in-frame clones only, minus some. The sample contains some 290,000 clones, more than 70% of which appear only once. Sample: peripheral blood. All receptors derive from a woman in her 30s with COVID-19, enrolled during active disease.

Note on this clone: The same CDR3 arises from other DNA sequences in this sample as well. This chain uses TRBV28 with TRBJ2-3; D is perhaps TRBD2 (6 bases). CDR1 MDHEN and CDR2 SYDVKM come from the germline V gene. The V and J ends lost 3 bases and 4 bases respectively, with 8 bases between them. This CDR3 is built from 13 residues. CDR3 nucleotide sequence: TGTGCCAGCAGTTTCCGGAGGGCAGATACGCAGTATTTT. Translation: CASSFRRADTQYF.

The chain uses TRBV5-1 and TRBJ2-5, with TRBD2 as a possible D gene (6 bases). CDR1 is SGHRS, CDR2 YFSETQ, per germline. The V and J ends lost 4 bases and 9 bases respectively, with 22 bases between them. The CDR3 is 15 amino acids. CDR3 nucleotide sequence: TGCGCCAGCAGCCTAGTCGGGGACTCGACGTGGGCCCAGTACTTC. Translating it yields CASSLVGDSTWAQYF.

The gene calls are TRBV7-9 and TRBJ1-1; 9 positions agree with TRBD1. The ends lost 4 bases at V and 4 bases at J; junction bases unmatched: 1. CDR1 and CDR2 (germline): SEHNR, FQNEAQ (reference sequence). The CDR3 contains 13 residues. The CDR3 spells CASSWTGATEAFF. As DNA, the CDR3 is TGTGCCAGCAGCTGGACAGGGGCCACTGAAGCTTTCTTT.

V and J are TRBV7-9 and TRBJ2-3; the match to TRBD1 covers 10 bases. Unmatched junction bases numbered 4, after V lost 2 bases and J lost 5 bases. The CDR3 runs 15 residues. Germline V gene data show CDR1 as SEHNR and CDR2 as FQNEAQ (reference sequence). In nucleotides, the CDR3 is TGTGCCAGCAGCTTACGACAGGGGGCGAGAGATACGCAGTATTTT. Translated, it gives CASSLRQGARDTQYF.

The chain employs TRBV25-1 and TRBJ2-3, with 10 bases lining up with TRBD2. Germline-derived CDR1 and CDR2 are MGHDK and SYGVNS. The CDR3 loop spans 13 amino acids. V was pared by 6 bases and J by 7 bases, with 4 bases of the junction left unmatched. The CDR3 here is CASRGSGRYTQYF. The CDR3 DNA follows: TGTGCCAGCAGGGGTAGCGGGAGGTATACGCAGTATTTT.

This chain uses TRBV4-1 with TRBJ2-6; TRBD2 aligns across 10 bases. Trimming at V came to 3 bases and at J to 3 bases, leaving 11 bases not matched to a gene. The CDR3 loop spans 19 amino acids. Germline CDR1 MGHRA, CDR2 YSYEKL. In nucleotides, the CDR3 is TGCGCCAGCAGCCAGATAGGACTAGCGGACAAGGTTGGGGCCAACGTCCTGACTTTC. Its translation is CASSQIGLADKVGANVLTF.

In this sample, this clone turned up a few times. The V gene is TRBV19, the J gene TRBJ2-7, with 9 bases lining up with TRBD1. Germline lookup yields CDR1 LNHDA and CDR2 SQIVND (reference sequence). The V segment lost 3 bases and the J segment 6 bases; nucleotides outside the gene matches: 6. The CDR3 totals 14 residues. This CDR3 reads CASSIGGTGTEQYF. Here the CDR3 DNA reads TGTGCCAGTAGTATCGGAGGGACAGGGACCGAGCAGTACTTC.

The chain is built from TRBV30 and TRBJ2-7; D unresolved. The V gene's germline CDR1 is GTSNPN and CDR2 SVGIG (reference sequence). This CDR3 is 11 amino acids long. Trimming cost V 2 bases and J 10 bases, with 12 bases left between them. CDR3 region: CAWSSGGVQYF. DNA for the CDR3: TGTGCCTGGAGTTCTGGCGGAGTACAGTACTTC.

This chain uses TRBV4-2 with TRBJ2-5; 14 bases agree with TRBD2. Germline CDR1 LGHNA, CDR2 YNFKEQ. The CDR3 length is 22 residues. V lost 0 bases to trimming and J lost 0 bases; unmatched junction nucleotides: 15. The CDR3 DNA reads as TGTGCCAGCAGCCAAGAAGGGGGGAGTGGACTAGCGGGAGGAGGGTACCAAGAGACCCAGTACTTC. Amino acid sequence: CASSQEGGSGLAGGGYQETQYF.

The CDR3 sequence: CASSHREGEAKNIQYF. The CDR3 nucleotides read TGTGCCAGCAGCCACAGGGAGGGAGAAGCCAAAAACATTCAGTACTTC. The chain uses TRBV7-9 and TRBJ2-4; the D gene is possibly TRBD2 (7 bases). Trimming cost V 5 bases and J 0 bases, with 14 bases left between them. The CDR3 contains 16 residues. CDR1 is SEHNR and CDR2 is FQNEAQ in the germline V gene (reference sequence).

This chain links TRBV19 with TRBJ1-1, with 8 bases matching TRBD1. Germline V lookup: CDR1 LNHDA, CDR2 SQIVND (reference sequence). V lost 7 bases and J lost 4; bases outside the gene matches: 8. This CDR3 spans 14 amino acids. In nucleotides, the CDR3 is TGTGCCAGTACCTTGGACAGGGCTGCCACTGAAGCTTTCTTT. It yields the protein CASTLDRAATEAFF.

J is TRBJ2-7 and V is TRBV12-5; weak D call: TRBD1 (6 bases). The V end lost 10 bases, the J end lost 6 bases, and 16 bases lay between the germline ends. The CDR3 has 12 residues. CDR1 is LGHNT and CDR2 is FRNRAP in the germline V gene. CDR3 in amino acids: CATEDSASEQYF. Here the CDR3 DNA reads TGTGCTACGGAGGACAGCGCCTCCGAGCAGTACTTC.

The V and J genes are TRBV6-5 and TRBJ2-7; 8 nucleotides line up with TRBD1. J lost 5 bases, V lost 6 bases, and 9 bases had no gene match. There are 14 residues in the CDR3. Germline CDR1 and CDR2: MNHEY and SVGAGI. CDR3 coding DNA: TGTGCCAGCAGCTCCCCCAGGGGGCCCAACGAGCAGTACTTC. Protein sequence: CASSSPRGPNEQYF.

The V gene is TRBV21-1, the J gene TRBJ2-7; the table names TRBD1, a call not compared with the DNA. TRBV21-1 is a listed pseudogene. The CDR3 is 14 residues long. The CDR3 DNA sequence: TGTGCCAGCAGCAAGCAGGGCGGCCTCTACGAGCAGTACTTC. This translates into CASSKQGGLYEQYF.

The rearrangement links TRBV7-8 to TRBJ1-6; the match to TRBD1 covers 11 bases. CDR1 and CDR2 (germline): SGHVS, FQNEAQ. V shed 5 bases and J 1 base; nucleotides not matched to a gene: 7. The CDR3 sequence is 18 residues long. The chain's CDR3 is CASSRHGQGASYNSPLHF. The CDR3 bases are TGTGCCAGCAGCCGACATGGACAGGGGGCTTCCTATAATTCACCCCTCCACTTT.

The chain carries TRBV5-1 and TRBJ2-2, with 9 bases lining up with TRBD1. Germline CDR1 is SGHRS and CDR2 is YFSETQ. There are 15 residues in the CDR3. J gave up 0 bases and V 5 bases, and 2 bases lay outside the gene matches. The CDR3 loop is CASSRTGANTGELFF. CDR3 sequence (DNA): TGCGCCAGCAGTAGGACAGGGGCGAACACCGGGGAGCTGTTTTTT. The full variable domain, completed using reference TRBV5-1 and TRBJ2-2, is KAGVTQTPRYLIKTRGQQVTLSCSPISGHRSVSWYQQTPGQGLQFLFEYFSETQRNKGNFPGRFSGRQFSNSRSEMNVSTLELGDSALYLCASSRTGANTGELFFGEGSRLTVL.

The table lists this clone with a few counts. This rearrangement joins TRBV10-3 to TRBJ1-6, with TRBD1 as a possible D gene (5 bases). V lost 4 bases, J lost 5 bases, and 12 bases lay in between. CDR3 length equals 15 residues. Germline CDR1 reads ENHRY; CDR2 reads SYGVKD. CDR3 bases: TGTGCCATCAGTGCCGGGACTGGGGATAATTCACCCCTCCACTTT. This translates into CAISAGTGDNSPLHF.

This clone came up once. The chain has TRBV19 and TRBJ1-5; tentatively, D is TRBD1 (5 bases). CDR3 size: 11 residues. CDR1 is LNHDA, CDR2 SQIVND, per germline (reference sequence). Trimming stripped 6 bases from V and 11 bases from J, with 11 bases between. Written as DNA, the CDR3 is TGTGCCAGTAGCCGGGGGGGGACCCAGCATTTT. Translated: CASSRGGTQHF. Drawing the rest from reference TRBV19 and TRBJ1-5, the complete variable domain is DGGITQSPKYLFRKEGQNVTLSCEQNLNHDAMYWYRQDPGQGLRLIYYSQIVNDFQKGDIAEGYSVSREKKESFPLTVTSAQKNPTAFYLCASSRGGTQHFGDGTRLSIL.

The chain uses TRBV9 and TRBJ1-1; weak D call: TRBD1 (5 bases). The CDR3 has 13 amino acids. V was trimmed by 4 bases and J by 8 bases, leaving 15 bases between them. Germline V gene lookup returns CDR1 SGDLS and CDR2 YYNGEE. DNA for the CDR3: TGTGCCAGCAGCCTGGGGCAGCAAGGAGAAGCTTTCTTT. Protein sequence: CASSLGQQGEAFF.

The V and J genes are TRBV6-6 and TRBJ2-7; maybe TRBD1 (5 bases). The germline V and J ends were trimmed by 0 bases and 2 bases, with 14 bases remaining between them. The V gene's germline CDR1 is MNHNY and CDR2 SVGAGI (reference sequence). The CDR3 is 16 residues long. The CDR3 nucleotides are TGTGCCAGCAGTTACTCCAGGGCAGCAGAGGCCTACGAGCAGTACTTC. The encoded protein is CASSYSRAAEAYEQYF.

CDR3 bases: TGTGCCAGCAGGGACACCTACAATGAGCAGTTCTTC. It translates to CASRDTYNEQFF. The chain is built from TRBV27 and TRBJ2-1; D might be TRBD1 (5 bases). Germline values: CDR1 MNHEY, CDR2 SMNVEV (reference sequence). V was clipped by 6 bases and J by 2 bases, with 5 bases between them. This CDR3 spans 12 amino acids.

The genes are TRBV2 and TRBJ1-2, with D hard to call. Germline-derived CDR1 and CDR2 are SNHLY and FYNNEI. There are 11 residues in the CDR3. V was clipped by 4 bases and J by 6 bases, with 6 bases between them. CDR3 in DNA: TGTGCCAGCAGTGTTGGGCATGGCTACACCTTC. It translates to CASSVGHGYTF.

This chain joins TRBV20-1 and TRBJ2-7; D might be TRBD1 (6 bases). Germline lookup yields CDR1 DFQATT and CDR2 SNEGSKA (reference sequence). The V end was cut by 5 bases, the J end by 3 bases, with 8 bases between. CDR3 length: 11 residues. The chain's CDR3 is CSAGQFYEQYF. For the CDR3, the DNA is TGCAGTGCTGGACAGTTCTACGAGCAGTACTTC.

In this sample, this clone turned up a few times. This chain joins TRBV29-1 and TRBJ2-1, with D possibly matching TRBD1 (6 bases). Germline V CDR1 and CDR2: SQVTM, ANQGSEA. The CDR3 has 15 amino acids. V lost 6 bases and J lost 2, with 17 bases in between. CDR3 in amino acids: CSVETVGATYNEQFF. The CDR3 region has the DNA TGCAGCGTCGAGACCGTGGGGGCGACCTACAATGAGCAGTTCTTC.

The chain carries TRBV14 and TRBJ2-7; perhaps TRBD1 as D (6 bases). This CDR3 is built from 12 residues. Looked up from germline, CDR1 is SGHDN and CDR2 is FVKESK. The V end lost 6 bases, the J end lost 5 bases, and 11 bases lay between the germline ends. Here the CDR3 reads CASSSGVHEQYF. The CDR3 DNA follows: TGTGCCAGCAGTTCAGGGGTCCACGAGCAGTACTTC. The complete variable domain, with remaining parts taken from reference TRBV14 and TRBJ2-7, reads EAGVTQFPSHSVIEKGQTVTLRCDPISGHDNLYWYRRVMGKEIKFLLHFVKESKQDESGMPNNRFLAERTGGTYSTLKVQPAELEDSGVYFCASSSGVHEQYFGPGTRLTVT.

CDR3 protein: CASSPLLAGVGTDTQYF. The CDR3 DNA follows: TGTGCCAGCTCACCACTCCTAGCGGGAGTCGGCACAGATACGCAGTATTTT. J is TRBJ2-3 and V is TRBV18; 10 bases fit TRBD2. Unmatched junction bases numbered 5, after V lost 1 base and J lost 1 base. Per the germline V gene, CDR1 is KGHSH and CDR2 is LQKENI. The CDR3 spans 17 residues.

The CDR3 protein is CASSFRGGTYNEQFF. The CDR3 bases are TGTGCCAGCAGTTTTAGGGGTGGAACCTACAATGAGCAGTTCTTC. The rearrangement joins TRBV2 to TRBJ2-1; D is possibly TRBD1 (5 bases). CDR3 size: 15 residues. V lost 5 bases and J lost 2, with 13 bases in between. Germline V gene sequence: CDR1 SNHLY, CDR2 FYNNEI.

The rearrangement links TRBV4-3 to TRBJ1-1; tentative D call: TRBD1 (6 bases). Germline values: CDR1 LGHNA, CDR2 YSLEER. CDR3 length: 14 residues. The V and J ends lost 3 bases and 8 bases respectively, with 16 bases between them. The CDR3 nucleotides are TGCGCCAGCAGCCACATCGGGCAGGGGAGCGAAGCTTTCTTT. This translates into CASSHIGQGSEAFF.

The chain combines TRBV10-3 with TRBJ2-7, with no clear D. There are 11 residues in the CDR3. From germline, CDR1 is ENHRY and CDR2 SYGVKD. V lost 2 bases and J 6 bases, leaving 5 bases between the germline ends. CDR3 amino acids: CAISELREQYF. The CDR3 DNA sequence: TGTGCCATCAGTGAGCTCCGCGAGCAGTACTTC.

The chain combines TRBV7-3 with TRBJ2-7; D might be TRBD2 (5 bases). The CDR3 totals 14 residues. V shed 5 bases and J shed 7 bases, with 18 bases lying between them. CDR1 and CDR2 (germline): SGHTA, FQGTGA. In DNA, the CDR3 is TGTGCCAGCAGCCCGGGCGGGTTCGGCAGGGAGCAGTACTTC. Amino acids: CASSPGGFGREQYF.

V usage is TRBV4-3 and J usage is TRBJ1-1; D unclear. V lost 4 bases and J 9 bases, leaving 12 bases between the germline ends. The germline V gene encodes CDR1 LGHNA and CDR2 YSLEER. The CDR3 covers 12 residues. CDR3 DNA: TGCGCCAGCAGCCCCGACGGCAGGAAAGCTTTCTTT. Its translation: CASSPDGRKAFF.